Presented here are 17 T cell receptor beta chains from one specimen sequenced in a study of blood T cell repertoires in COVID-19. Here immunoSEQ multiplex PCR was the method, and the copy in TCRdb shows in-frame clones only, minus some. This table has hundreds of thousands of clones, 70% to 90% appearing once. Material: PBMCs or T cells enriched from blood (not recorded which). The receptors were gathered from a middle-aged man in a cohort exposed to, infected with or recovered from COVID-19 (not recorded which).

This sequence joins TRBV9 and TRBJ2-1, with a weak D call TRBD2 (5 bases). The length of the CDR3 is 18 residues. Trimming pared 4 bases from V and 4 bases from J, leaving 24 bases between. CDR1 SGDLS and CDR2 YYNGEE come from the germline V gene. The CDR3 loop is CASSPRRPSVIQYNEQFF. The CDR3 DNA follows: TGTGCCAGCAGCCCCAGGAGGCCCAGTGTCATCCAATACAATGAGCAGTTCTTC.

The chain links TRBV6-1 to TRBJ2-7, with a possible D match to TRBD2 (5 bases). V was shortened by 3 bases and J by 2 bases, with 14 bases between the two germline ends. CDR3 length equals 15 residues. Germline V gene lookup returns CDR1 MNHNS and CDR2 SASEGT. CDR3 DNA: TGTGCCAGCAGTGACCGGACCACCGGGACCTACGAGCAGTACTTC. Its translation is CASSDRTTGTYEQYF.

The V and J genes are TRBV19 and TRBJ2-5; 10 bases are shared with TRBD2. The CDR3 sequence is 15 residues long. Per germline, CDR1 LNHDA and CDR2 SQIVND (reference sequence). With V trimmed by 5 bases and J by 4 bases, 7 bases remained unmatched. In nucleotides, the CDR3 is TGTGCCAGTAGTCCAAGCGGGGGGGGTTCAGAGACCCAGTACTTC. Protein product: CASSPSGGGSETQYF.

V and J are TRBV6-4 and TRBJ1-1, with a weak D call TRBD1 (6 bases). Trimming stripped 4 bases from V and 3 bases from J, with 12 bases between. This CDR3 comprises 14 residues. Germline CDR1 MRHNA, CDR2 SNTAGT. The CDR3: CASSGQAGDTEAFF. The CDR3, as DNA: TGTGCCAGCAGTGGACAGGCCGGGGACACTGAAGCTTTCTTT.

The chain joins TRBV6-5 to TRBJ2-7, with 7 bases aligning to TRBD2. V was pared by 0 bases and J by 2 bases, with 4 bases of the junction left unmatched. The length of the CDR3 is 15 residues. CDR1 MNHEY and CDR2 SVGAGI come from the germline V gene. The CDR3 is CASSYSAGDPYEQYF. For the CDR3, the DNA is TGTGCCAGCAGTTACTCGGCGGGAGACCCCTACGAGCAGTACTTC.

V usage is TRBV11-2 and J usage is TRBJ2-4; 7 bases map to TRBD2. V shed 0 bases and J 7 bases; nucleotides not matched to a gene: 6. The CDR3 covers 15 residues. Germline CDR1 and CDR2: SGHAT and FQNNGV. The DNA of the CDR3 is TGTGCCAGCAGCTTAGAGGCGGGGGTAGGGAACATTCAGTACTTC. It codes for CASSLEAGVGNIQYF.

The rearrangement uses TRBV25-1 and TRBJ1-6; 9 nucleotides agree with TRBD1. This CDR3 spans 15 amino acids. Per germline, CDR1 MGHDK and CDR2 SYGVNS. V was pared by 6 bases and J by 10 bases, with 10 bases of the junction left unmatched. The CDR3 bases are TGTGCCAGCAGCGAAACCGGGACAGGGTACTCACCCCTCCACTTT. It specifies CASSETGTGYSPLHF. The variable domain in full, completed from reference TRBV25-1 and TRBJ1-6, reads EADIYQTPRYLVIGTGKKITLECSQTMGHDKMYWYQQDPGMELHLIHYSYGVNSTEKGDLSSESTVSRIRTEHFPLTLESARPSHTSQYLCASSETGTGYSPLHFGNGTRLTVT.

V and J are TRBV24-1 and TRBJ1-5; 9 bases fit TRBD1. Trimming removed 5 bases from V and 0 bases from J; junction bases left unmatched: 10. The CDR3 runs to 18 residues. Germline V gives CDR1 KGHDR, CDR2 SFDVKD. The CDR3 region is CATSVHPGTGYSNQPQHF. CDR3 nucleotides: TGTGCCACCAGTGTCCACCCCGGGACAGGGTATAGCAATCAGCCCCAGCATTTT.

This rearrangement joins TRBV7-3 to TRBJ1-1; 8 bases agree with TRBD1. The CDR3 sequence is 13 residues long. Germline-derived CDR1 and CDR2 are SGHTA and FQGTGA. J was trimmed by 6 bases and V by 5 bases; bases with no gene match: 5. For the CDR3, the DNA is TGTGCCAGCAGCACGGACAGGGTTGCTGAAGCTTTCTTT. Its protein product is CASSTDRVAEAFF.

This chain connects TRBV2 to TRBJ1-5, with 7 bases aligning to TRBD1. CDR3 length: 14 amino acids. The V segment lost 8 bases and the J segment 8 bases; nucleotides outside the gene matches: 12. The V gene's germline CDR1 is SNHLY and CDR2 FYNNEI. The CDR3 loop reads CASSGQGVNEPQHF. CDR3 sequence (DNA): TGTGCCAGCTCGGGCCAGGGGGTTAATGAGCCCCAGCATTTT. Combining the CDR3 with reference TRBV2 and TRBJ1-5 gives the whole variable domain EPEVTQTPSHQVTQMGQEVILRCVPISNHLYFYWYRQILGQKVEFLVSFYNNEISEKSEIFDDQFSVERPDGSNFTLKIRSTKLEDSAMYFCASSGQGVNEPQHFGDGTRLSIL.

The gene calls are TRBV18 and TRBJ2-7; 16 nucleotides align to TRBD2. The CDR3 totals 18 residues. With V trimmed by 1 base and J by 2 bases, 5 bases remained unmatched. CDR1 and CDR2 from the germline V gene are KGHSH and LQKENI. CDR3 protein: CASSPRGLAGGMTYEQYF. DNA of the CDR3: TGTGCCAGCTCACCACGGGGACTAGCGGGAGGGATGACCTACGAGCAGTACTTC.

The rearrangement links TRBV5-4 to TRBJ2-1; 7 positions agree with TRBD1. CDR1 SGHNT and CDR2 YYREEE come from the germline V gene (reference sequence). Trimming took 0 bases from V and 4 from J; bases not matched to a gene: 4. This CDR3 contains 15 residues. The DNA of the CDR3 is TGTGCCAGCAGCTTGGAGGACAGGAGTTACAATGAGCAGTTCTTC. Amino acid sequence: CASSLEDRSYNEQFF.

The chain couples TRBV19 to TRBJ1-1, with TRBD1 matching 12 bases. V shed 0 bases, J shed 10 bases, and the junction held 9 bases outside the gene matches. Germline V gene sequence: CDR1 LNHDA, CDR2 SQIVND (reference sequence). The CDR3 consists of 16 residues. CDR3 sequence (DNA): TGTGCCAGTAGTATAGAAGGGGACAGGGGGCAACGTGGAGCTTTCTTT. This codes for CASSIEGDRGQRGAFF.

This chain uses TRBV3-1 (or the pseudogene TRBV3-2) with TRBJ2-7; tentative D call: TRBD2 (6 bases). The CDR3 extends over 17 amino acids. Germline CDR1 reads LGHDT; CDR2 reads YNNKEL (reference sequence). V lost 2 bases, J lost 1 base, and 18 bases lay in between. CDR3 loop: CASSQSPGTGKSYEQYF. The DNA for the CDR3 is TGTGCCAGCAGCCAATCTCCCGGGACTGGCAAGTCCTACGAGCAGTACTTC.

The chain combines TRBV24-1 with TRBJ2-1; 8 bases match TRBD2. CDR1 is KGHDR and CDR2 is SFDVKD in the germline V gene. The CDR3 has 14 residues. The V gene end was trimmed by 12 bases and the J gene end by 6 bases; junction bases not matched to a gene: 12. CDR3 in amino acids: CASSGGRTPNEQFF. As DNA, the CDR3 is TGTGCCTCCTCTGGCGGGAGGACCCCCAATGAGCAGTTCTTC.

This sequence joins TRBV6-5 and TRBJ1-2; D is ambiguous. The V end was cut by 6 bases, the J end by 4 bases, with 9 bases between. Germline CDR1 reads MNHEY; CDR2 reads SVGAGI. The CDR3 length is 12 residues. The chain's CDR3 is CASREYSYGYTF. CDR3 bases: TGTGCCAGCAGAGAGTACTCCTATGGCTACACCTTC.

V is TRBV18 and J is TRBJ1-1; possible D gene TRBD1, 5 bases. The CDR3 has 15 residues. Germline V CDR1 and CDR2: KGHSH, LQKENI. V lost 4 bases and J lost 0, with 12 bases in between. CDR3 sequence: CASSQGARMNTEAFF. Here the CDR3 DNA reads TGTGCCAGCTCACAAGGGGCCCGAATGAACACTGAAGCTTTCTTT.